A single sample is the source of the 32 T cell receptor beta chains below, sequenced in a study of T cells after yellow fever vaccination. TCRdb independently ran MiXCR on the 5' RACE reads; one entry per CDR3 protein. Of about 320,000 distinct CDR3 sequences listed, approximately 4% were seen once; the top ten hold roughly a fifth. This specimen was PBMCs, taken 15 days after the yellow fever booster vaccination. Receptors were obtained from a man aged 18 to 30 who received the YFV17D yellow fever vaccine.

There are a few counts of this clonotype. This chain links TRBV18 with TRBJ2-7; the D is unclear. V shed 6 bases and J shed 2 bases, with 11 bases lying between them. The CDR3 length is 13 residues. Germline V gives CDR1 KGHSH, CDR2 LQKENI. CDR3 sequence: CASSPAPPYEQYF. CDR3 nucleotides: TGTGCCAGCTCCCCAGCTCCCCCCTACGAGCAGTACTTC.

This clonotype was observed many times. The chain links TRBV29-1 to TRBJ1-1, with D perhaps matching TRBD1 (5 bases). This CDR3 has 14 residues. Trimming cost V 4 bases and J 1 base, with 13 bases left between them. The V gene's germline CDR1 is SQVTM and CDR2 ANQGSEA. This chain's CDR3 is CSVGSPGGNTEAFF. In DNA, the CDR3 is TGCAGCGTTGGGAGCCCGGGGGGGAACACTGAAGCTTTCTTT. Full variable domain (remainder filled in from reference TRBV29-1 and TRBJ1-1): SAVISQKPSRDICQRGTSLTIQCQVDSQVTMMFWYRQQPGQSLTLIATANQGSEATYESGFVIDKFPISRPNLTFSTLTVSNMSPEDSSIYLCSVGSPGGNTEAFFGQGTRLTVV.

This clonotype was detected a few times. This chain links TRBV7-9 with TRBJ2-3; D possibly corresponds to TRBD2 (6 bases). Per the germline V gene, CDR1 is SEHNR and CDR2 is FQNEAQ (reference sequence). The CDR3 is made up of 17 amino acids. V was shortened by 5 bases and J by 0 bases, with 18 bases between the two germline ends. CDR3 residues: CASSPPFGGASTDTQYF. Here the CDR3 DNA reads TGTGCCAGCAGCCCCCCCTTTGGCGGGGCTAGCACAGATACGCAGTATTTT.

The V and J genes are TRBV7-2 and TRBJ1-2; D is uncertain. Trimming removed 4 bases at V and 2 bases at J, with 11 bases between. Germline V gene sequence: CDR1 SGHTA, CDR2 FQGNSA. The CDR3 loop spans 14 amino acids. CDR3 in DNA: TGTGCCAGCAGCTCAGGAGTGGAGAACTATGGCTACACCTTC. It translates to CASSSGVENYGYTF.

This clonotype was counted many times. The rearrangement uses TRBV7-2 and TRBJ2-3, with 8 bases lining up with TRBD2. The CDR3 is 15 amino acids. J was trimmed by 1 base and V by 1 base; bases with no gene match: 1. Germline assignment: CDR1 SGHTA and CDR2 FQGNSA. The CDR3 here is CASSLGTSRTDTQYF. In nucleotides, the CDR3 is TGTGCCAGCAGCTTAGGGACTAGCCGCACAGATACGCAGTATTTT.

At least ten counts were recorded for this clonotype. The chain couples TRBV7-2 to TRBJ1-3; the D is unclear. Germline V gives CDR1 SGHTA, CDR2 FQGNSA. The CDR3 runs to 15 residues. V was trimmed by 4 bases and J by 1 base, leaving 11 bases between them. The CDR3 spells CASSYYGTSGNTIYF. The CDR3 DNA follows: TGTGCCAGCAGCTATTACGGCACGTCTGGAAACACCATATATTTT. Complete variable domain (other parts from reference TRBV7-2 and TRBJ1-3): GAGVSQSPSNKVTEKGKDVELRCDPISGHTALYWYRQSLGQGLEFLIYFQGNSAPDKSGLPSDRFSAERTGGSVSTLTIQRTQQEDSAVYLCASSYYGTSGNTIYFGEGSWLTVV.

The V gene is TRBV5-6, the J gene TRBJ2-1; 7 bases map to TRBD2. The CDR3 has 12 residues. V was clipped by 4 bases and J by 10 bases; unmatched bases: 5. CDR1 is SGHDT and CDR2 is YYEEEE in the germline V gene. CDR3 protein: CASSPTGGEQFF. The CDR3 DNA reads TGTGCCAGCAGCCCCACGGGAGGAGAGCAGTTCTTC.

This clonotype has more than one count but fewer than ten. The V gene is TRBV5-1, the J gene TRBJ1-2; TRBD1 is a possible D gene (5 bases). CDR1 is SGHRS and CDR2 is YFSETQ in the germline V gene. Trimming left V 6 bases short and J 5 bases short, with 17 bases between. The CDR3 consists of 14 residues. The CDR3 bases are TGCGCCAGCACTACCGACAGACGCCTTTATGGCTACACCTTC. Protein sequence: CASTTDRRLYGYTF. Using reference TRBV5-1 and TRBJ1-2 for the parts outside the CDR3, the full variable domain is KAGVTQTPRYLIKTRGQQVTLSCSPISGHRSVSWYQQTPGQGLQFLFEYFSETQRNKGNFPGRFSGRQFSNSRSEMNVSTLELGDSALYLCASTTDRRLYGYTFGSGTRLTVV.

The rearrangement joins TRBV12-3 or TRBV12-4 to TRBJ2-1, with 7 bases fitting TRBD2. The CDR3 has 16 amino acids. With V trimmed by 6 bases and J by 12 bases, 20 bases remained unmatched. CDR3 in amino acids: CASRPGLVGFIHGQFF. For the CDR3, the DNA is TGTGCCAGCAGACCCGGACTAGTGGGGTTCATCCATGGGCAGTTCTTC.

V gene TRBV24-1 combines with J gene TRBJ1-5; D is perhaps TRBD1 (5 bases). The germline CDR1 and CDR2 sequences are KGHDR and SFDVKD. V lost 7 bases, J lost 4 bases, and 19 bases lay in between. The CDR3 has 16 residues. CDR3: CATSSGYKDNNQPQHF. In DNA form, the CDR3 reads TGTGCCACCAGCTCGGGGTACAAGGACAATAATCAGCCCCAGCATTTT.

Ten or more counts support this clonotype. The CDR3 nucleotides are TGCAGTGCCCGGGGGGGGGCTGAGAACACTGAAGCTTTCTTT. This encodes CSARGGAENTEAFF. V and J are TRBV20-1 and TRBJ1-1, with D perhaps TRBD1 (6 bases). This CDR3 comprises 14 residues. The germline gives CDR1 DFQATT, CDR2 SNEGSKA (reference sequence). The V and J ends lost 6 bases and 1 base respectively, with 15 bases between them.

In this sample, this clonotype turned up many times. The rearrangement joins TRBV10-3 to TRBJ2-3, with D tentatively TRBD1 (6 bases). V was clipped by 6 bases and J by 13 bases, with 14 bases between them. Germline CDR1 and CDR2: ENHRY and SYGVKD. This CDR3 region has 11 residues. As DNA, the CDR3 is TGTGCCATCAGCGAAGACAGGACGGAGTATTTT. Protein sequence: CAISEDRTEYF.

Note on this clonotype: A read error may explain this, as a much larger clone is one base away. V and J are TRBV20-1 and TRBJ2-2; D is undetermined. The CDR3 covers 13 residues. V was clipped by 0 bases and J by 6 bases, with 8 bases between them. The germline gives CDR1 DFQATT, CDR2 SNEGSKA (reference sequence). DNA of the CDR3: TGCAGTGCTAGAGATCATGGCTCCGGGGAGCTGTTTTTT. It translates to CSARDHGSGELFF.

The J gene is TRBJ2-5, the V gene TRBV7-2; weak D call: TRBD2 (6 bases). In germline, CDR1 is SGHTA, CDR2 FQGNSA. The CDR3 totals 15 residues. Between the trimmed V and J ends, which lost 6 bases and 5 bases, there was a span of 19 bases. CDR3 DNA: TGTGCCAGCAGACAACAGCGGGCCCCCGAGGAGACCCAGTACTTC. Protein sequence: CASRQQRAPEETQYF.

This clonotype showed up many times. The J gene is TRBJ1-1, the V gene TRBV27, with unresolved D. V was pared by 4 bases and J by 4 bases, with 7 bases between. Per the germline V gene, CDR1 is MNHEY and CDR2 is SMNVEV (reference sequence). The CDR3 contains 12 residues. The CDR3 nucleotides are TGTGCCAGCAGTTCCATGGGCACTGAAGCTTTCTTT. It translates to CASSSMGTEAFF.

This clonotype was recorded many times. V gene TRBV7-6 combines with J gene TRBJ2-3, with D unclear. The CDR3 length is 15 residues. V was clipped by 7 bases and J by 2 bases, with 16 bases between them. CDR1 is SGHVS, CDR2 FNYEAQ, per germline. CDR3 in amino acids: CASTSTASHTDTQYF. The CDR3 region has the DNA TGTGCCAGCACTTCCACGGCTTCCCACACAGATACGCAGTATTTT.

J is TRBJ1-6 and V is TRBV6-5; a possible D gene is TRBD1 (5 bases). The CDR3 length is 16 residues. V lost 2 bases to trimming and J lost 5 bases, with 13 bases between them. Germline assignment: CDR1 MNHEY and CDR2 SVGAGI. The CDR3 coding sequence is TGTGCCAGCAGTTACGGTGGGGCTCAAGATAATTCACCCCTCCACTTT. Translated, it gives CASSYGGAQDNSPLHF.

The chain combines TRBV5-5 with TRBJ2-7; tentatively, D is TRBD2 (6 bases). V dropped 2 bases and J dropped 3 bases, with 12 bases sitting between them. Germline V gene lookup returns CDR1 SGHKS and CDR2 YYEKEE (reference sequence). The CDR3 has 14 amino acids. CDR3 DNA: TGTGCCAGCAGCTTAGGTAGCGGCGACTACGAGCAGTACTTC. Protein sequence: CASSLGSGDYEQYF.

A few counts support this clonotype. This chain joins TRBV11-2 and TRBJ2-3, with 7 nucleotides matching TRBD2. CDR3 length: 15 residues. The germline V gene has CDR1 SGHAT and CDR2 FQNNGV. With V trimmed by 2 bases and J by 7 bases, 9 bases remained unmatched. The CDR3 DNA reads as TGTGCCAGCAGCTTAACCACTAGCGAGGTGAATACGCAGTATTTT. It translates to CASSLTTSEVNTQYF.

The chain employs TRBV3-1 and TRBJ2-1; either TRBD1 or TRBD2 may fit D (5 bases each). Germline V lookup: CDR1 LGHDT, CDR2 YNNKEL (reference sequence). V lost 3 bases and J lost 1, with 10 bases in between. The CDR3 spans 15 residues. The CDR3 protein is CASSHRDPSYNEQFF. The CDR3 nucleotides read TGTGCCAGCAGCCACCGGGACCCTTCCTACAATGAGCAGTTCTTC.

This clonotype showed up many times. This chain connects TRBV5-6 to TRBJ1-5, with D perhaps matching TRBD1 (5 bases). The CDR3 is 15 residues long. Germline V gene data show CDR1 as SGHDT and CDR2 as YYEEEE. V lost 0 bases and J lost 4, with 11 bases in between. Written as DNA, the CDR3 is TGTGCCAGCAGCTTGGGGCCGGGGGTTAATCAGCCCCAGCATTTT. Its translation is CASSLGPGVNQPQHF. Supplemented by reference TRBV5-6 and TRBJ1-5, the full variable domain reads DAGVTQSPTHLIKTRGQQVTLRCSPKSGHDTVSWYQQALGQGPQFIFQYYEEEERQRGNFPDRFSGHQFPNYSSELNVNALLLGDSALYLCASSLGPGVNQPQHFGDGTRLSIL.

This clonotype was seen a few times. The chain combines TRBV18 with TRBJ1-1, with TRBD1 identical over 7 bases. The CDR3 has 16 amino acids. The V segment lost 2 bases and the J segment 3 bases; nucleotides outside the gene matches: 9. Germline assignment: CDR1 KGHSH and CDR2 LQKENI. CDR3 residues: CASSPNPGTEDTEAFF. The CDR3 nucleotides are TGTGCCAGCTCACCAAATCCGGGGACAGAAGACACTGAAGCTTTCTTT.

This clonotype was counted between two and nine times. The chain uses TRBV11-2 and TRBJ2-7; 10 nucleotides align to TRBD1. The CDR3 has 15 residues. Germline V gene lookup returns CDR1 SGHAT and CDR2 FQNNGV. The trim removed 3 bases at V and 2 bases at J, leaving 4 bases unmatched. The CDR3 spells CASSLDRGGPYEQYF. CDR3 bases: TGTGCCAGCAGCTTGGACAGGGGGGGCCCCTACGAGCAGTACTTC.

This clonotype showed up many times. The chain recombines TRBV27 with TRBJ1-2; no reliable D call. Trimming cost V 6 bases and J 6 bases, with 17 bases left between them. There are 14 residues in the CDR3. The germline V gene has CDR1 MNHEY and CDR2 SMNVEV (reference sequence). This CDR3 reads CASSGSVSGNGYTF. The CDR3 DNA sequence: TGTGCCAGCAGCGGTTCTGTGTCGGGGAATGGCTACACCTTC.

V is TRBV29-1 and J is TRBJ2-6; possible D gene TRBD1, 6 bases. V lost 6 bases, J lost 1 base, and 10 bases lay in between. Germline CDR1 reads SQVTM; CDR2 reads ANQGSEA. The CDR3 consists of 14 residues. The DNA of the CDR3 is TGCAGCGTGAGGGGACAATCTGGGGCCAACGTCCTGACTTTC. Its translation is CSVRGQSGANVLTF.

Many counts were recorded for this clonotype. The chain is built from TRBV20-1 and TRBJ2-7; possibly TRBD2 for D (6 bases). Germline V gene lookup returns CDR1 DFQATT and CDR2 SNEGSKA (reference sequence). The CDR3 length is 16 residues. The V end was cut by 0 bases, the J end by 0 bases, with 15 bases between. As DNA, the CDR3 is TGCAGTGCTAGAGATCGTGGTAGCGGCCTCTCCTACGAGCAGTACTTC. Translating gives CSARDRGSGLSYEQYF.

This clonotype occurred many times. The CDR3: CASSQSRVEAFF. CDR3 coding DNA: TGTGCCAGCAGCCAATCTAGGGTTGAAGCTTTCTTT. The genes are TRBV7-2 and TRBJ1-1; D not certain. The V gene lost 5 bases and the J gene lost 7 bases, with 11 bases spanning the gap. CDR3 length: 12 residues. Germline V gene data show CDR1 as SGHTA and CDR2 as FQGNSA.

This CDR3 is CASSGVVYGYTF. The CDR3 nucleotides read TGTGCCAGCAGTGGAGTGGTCTATGGCTACACCTTC. The chain combines TRBV25-1 with TRBJ1-2; D gene uncertain. CDR3 length: 12 amino acids. V shed 4 bases and J shed 4 bases, with 7 bases lying between them. Germline CDR1 is MGHDK and CDR2 is SYGVNS.

This clonotype was recorded at least ten times. V gene TRBV7-8 combines with J gene TRBJ1-5; D not certain. The V and J ends lost 2 bases and 5 bases respectively, with 10 bases between them. The CDR3 contains 14 residues. Per germline, CDR1 SGHVS and CDR2 FQNEAQ. CDR3: CASSLRRVDQPQHF. In DNA, the CDR3 is TGTGCCAGCAGCTTAAGGAGGGTGGATCAGCCCCAGCATTTT. Complete variable domain (other parts from reference TRBV7-8 and TRBJ1-5): GAGVSQSPRYKVAKRGQDVALRCDPISGHVSLFWYQQALGQGPEFLTYFQNEAQLDKSGLPSDRFFAERPEGSVSTLKIQRTQQEDSAVYLCASSLRRVDQPQHFGDGTRLSIL.

This clonotype was detected ten times or more. V is TRBV7-2 and J is TRBJ2-4; 7 bases align to TRBD2. V dropped 6 bases and J dropped 0; count of bases not matched to a gene: 5. The CDR3 has 15 amino acids. Germline CDR1 is SGHTA and CDR2 is FQGNSA. For the CDR3, the DNA is TGTGCCAGCAGTCGACTAGCTTCAGCCAAAAACATTCAGTACTTC. Its translation is CASSRLASAKNIQYF. Full variable domain (rest looked up from reference TRBV7-2 and TRBJ2-4): GAGVSQSPSNKVTEKGKDVELRCDPISGHTALYWYRQSLGQGLEFLIYFQGNSAPDKSGLPSDRFSAERTGGSVSTLTIQRTQQEDSAVYLCASSRLASAKNIQYFGAGTRLSVL.

There are many counts of this clonotype. The chain joins TRBV7-9 to TRBJ2-2; 9 bases align to TRBD2. V gave up 1 base and J gave up 0 bases; unmatched junction bases: 3. Germline lookup yields CDR1 SEHNR and CDR2 FQNEAQ (reference sequence). This CDR3 has 17 amino acids. CDR3 sequence reads: CASSLVLAGTNTGELFF. Written as DNA, the CDR3 is TGTGCCAGCAGCTTAGTCCTAGCGGGGACGAACACCGGGGAGCTGTTTTTT. Together with reference TRBV7-9 and TRBJ2-2, the CDR3 gives the full variable domain: DTGVSQNPRHKITKRGQNVTFRCDPISEHNRLYWYRQTLGQGPEFLTYFQNEAQLEKSRLLSDRFSAERPKGSFSTLEIQRTEQGDSAMYLCASSLVLAGTNTGELFFGEGSRLTVL.

This clonotype was counted a few times. V is TRBV19 and J is TRBJ2-7; tentatively, D is TRBD1 or TRBD2 (5 bases each). Trimming cost V 4 bases and J 2 bases, with 21 bases left between them. The CDR3 consists of 17 residues. Germline CDR1 and CDR2: LNHDA and SQIVND (reference sequence). The CDR3 region is CASSTFTDPLGAYEQYF. Written as DNA, the CDR3 is TGTGCCAGTAGTACCTTCACGGACCCACTAGGGGCCTACGAGCAGTACTTC.